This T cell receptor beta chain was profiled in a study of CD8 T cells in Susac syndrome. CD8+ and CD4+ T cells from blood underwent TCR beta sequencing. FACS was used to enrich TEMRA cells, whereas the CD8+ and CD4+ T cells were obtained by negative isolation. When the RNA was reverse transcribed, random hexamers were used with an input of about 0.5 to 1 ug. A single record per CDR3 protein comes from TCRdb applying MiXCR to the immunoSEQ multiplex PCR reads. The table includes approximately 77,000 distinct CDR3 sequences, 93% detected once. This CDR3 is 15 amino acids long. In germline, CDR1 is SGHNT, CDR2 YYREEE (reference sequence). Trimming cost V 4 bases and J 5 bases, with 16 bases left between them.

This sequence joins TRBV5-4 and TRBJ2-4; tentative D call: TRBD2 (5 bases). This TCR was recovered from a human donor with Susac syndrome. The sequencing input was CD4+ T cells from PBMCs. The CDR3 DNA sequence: TGTGCCAGCAGCCAATATCGAACCGGGGAAAACATTCAGTACTTC. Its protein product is CASSQYRTGENIQYF.